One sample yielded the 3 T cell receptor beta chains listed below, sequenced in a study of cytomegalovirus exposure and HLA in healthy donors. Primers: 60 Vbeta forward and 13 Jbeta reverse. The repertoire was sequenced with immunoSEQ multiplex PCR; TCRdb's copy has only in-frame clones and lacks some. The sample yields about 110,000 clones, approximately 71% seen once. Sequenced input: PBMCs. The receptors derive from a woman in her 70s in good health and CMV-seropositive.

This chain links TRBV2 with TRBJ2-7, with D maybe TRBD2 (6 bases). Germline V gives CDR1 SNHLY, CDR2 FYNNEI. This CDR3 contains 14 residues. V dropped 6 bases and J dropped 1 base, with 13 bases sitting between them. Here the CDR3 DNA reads TGTGCCAGCAGGGGGGGAGGCCATTCCTACGAGCAGTACTTC. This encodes CASRGGGHSYEQYF.

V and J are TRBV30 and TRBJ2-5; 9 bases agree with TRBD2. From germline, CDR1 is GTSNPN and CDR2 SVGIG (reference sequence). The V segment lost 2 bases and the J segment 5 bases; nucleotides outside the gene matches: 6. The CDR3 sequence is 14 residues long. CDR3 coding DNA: TGTGCCTGGAGTACTGCGGGGGGGCAGGAGACCCAGTACTTC. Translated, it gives CAWSTAGGQETQYF.

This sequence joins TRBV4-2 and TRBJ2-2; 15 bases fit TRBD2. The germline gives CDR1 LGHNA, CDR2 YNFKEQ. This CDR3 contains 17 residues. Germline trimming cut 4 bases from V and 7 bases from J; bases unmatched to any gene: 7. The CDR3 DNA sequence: TGTGCCAGCAGCCCCGGGACTAGCGGGGGGCAACACGGGGAGCTGTTTTTT. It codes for CASSPGTSGGQHGELFF.